This T cell receptor beta chain was documented in a study of blood T cell repertoires in COVID-19. Across the whole study: The origin of the acute and convalescent COVID-19 samples was the United States, Italy and Spain. PBMCs, B-cell-depleted T cells, or T cells were the source of the cDNA or gDNA that made up the material.

The Seattle patients joined while their infection was active and were tracked longitudinally afterward. V lost 4 bases to trimming and J lost 1 base; unmatched junction nucleotides: 5. Germline V CDR1 and CDR2: SGHRS, YFSETQ. This CDR3 spans 15 amino acids. Per the original data handling: Amplification of reference gene primers was used by the study to estimate nucleated cell counts. Clones were read by immunoSEQ multiplex PCR, and TCRdb kept only the in-frame ones, dropping some. V and J calls and clone size follow that table, whereas D and trimming were derived from the DNA. Counted here are around 280,000 clones, 88% occurring once; the ten biggest clones make up roughly 12%.

The sequenced material came from peripheral blood. The source is a woman in her thirties with COVID-19, enrolled during active disease. This chain joins TRBV5-1 and TRBJ2-7; TRBD2 matches 10 bases. CDR3 protein: CASSLISGGSYEQYF. The CDR3 coding sequence is TGCGCCAGCAGCCTCATTAGCGGGGGGTCCTACGAGCAGTACTTC.